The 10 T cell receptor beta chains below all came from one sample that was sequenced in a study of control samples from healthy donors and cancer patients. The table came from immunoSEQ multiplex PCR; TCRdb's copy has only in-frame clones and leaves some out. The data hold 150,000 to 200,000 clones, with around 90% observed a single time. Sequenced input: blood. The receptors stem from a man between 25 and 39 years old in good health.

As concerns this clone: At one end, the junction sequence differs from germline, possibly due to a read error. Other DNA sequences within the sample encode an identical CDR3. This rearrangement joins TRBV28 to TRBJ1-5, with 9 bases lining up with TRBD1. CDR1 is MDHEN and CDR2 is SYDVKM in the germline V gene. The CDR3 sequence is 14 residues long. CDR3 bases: TGTGCCAGCAGTCCGGGACAGGGATATCAACCCCAGCATTTT. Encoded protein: CASSPGQGYQPQHF.

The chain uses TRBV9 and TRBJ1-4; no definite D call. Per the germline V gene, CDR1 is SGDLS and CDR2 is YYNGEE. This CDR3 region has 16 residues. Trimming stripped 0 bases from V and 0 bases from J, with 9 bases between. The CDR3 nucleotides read TGTGCCAGCAGCGTAGGTAGGGCTGCAACTAATGAAAAACTGTTTTTT. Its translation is CASSVGRAATNEKLFF. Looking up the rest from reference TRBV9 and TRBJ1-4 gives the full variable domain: DSGVTQTPKHLITATGQRVTLRCSPRSGDLSVYWYQQSLDQGLQFLIQYYNGEERAKGNILERFSAQQFPDLHSELNLSSLELGDSALYFCASSVGRAATNEKLFFGSGTQLSVL.

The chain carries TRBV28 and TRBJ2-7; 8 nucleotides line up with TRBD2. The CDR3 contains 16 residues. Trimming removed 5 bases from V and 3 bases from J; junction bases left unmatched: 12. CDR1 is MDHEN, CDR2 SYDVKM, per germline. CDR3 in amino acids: CASSTRPSGSRYEQYF. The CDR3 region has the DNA TGTGCCAGCAGTACACGACCCAGCGGGAGTCGCTACGAGCAGTACTTC.

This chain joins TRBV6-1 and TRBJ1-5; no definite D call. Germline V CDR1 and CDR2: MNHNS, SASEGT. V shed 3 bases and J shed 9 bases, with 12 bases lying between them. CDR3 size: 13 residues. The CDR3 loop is CASSDLTQGPQHF. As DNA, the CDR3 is TGTGCCAGCAGTGATTTGACCCAAGGGCCCCAGCATTTT.

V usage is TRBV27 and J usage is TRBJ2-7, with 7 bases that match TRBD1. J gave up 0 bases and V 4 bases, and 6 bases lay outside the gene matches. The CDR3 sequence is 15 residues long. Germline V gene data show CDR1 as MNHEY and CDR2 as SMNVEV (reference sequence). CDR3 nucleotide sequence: TGTGCCAGCAGTTACTCGACAGGGATCTCCTACGAGCAGTACTTC. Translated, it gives CASSYSTGISYEQYF.

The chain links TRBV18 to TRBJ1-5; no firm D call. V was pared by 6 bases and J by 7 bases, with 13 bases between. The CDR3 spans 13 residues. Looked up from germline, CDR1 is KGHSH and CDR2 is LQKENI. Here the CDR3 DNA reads TGTGCCAGCTCCCCAACGAAAGGACAGCCCCAGCATTTT. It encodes CASSPTKGQPQHF.

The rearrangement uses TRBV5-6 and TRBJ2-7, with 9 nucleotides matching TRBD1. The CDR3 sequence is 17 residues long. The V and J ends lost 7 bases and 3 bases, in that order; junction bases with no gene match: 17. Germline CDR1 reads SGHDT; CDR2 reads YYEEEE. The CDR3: CASGVYVGQGEVYEQYF. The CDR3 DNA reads TGTGCCAGCGGTGTGTATGTGGGACAGGGAGAGGTCTACGAGCAGTACTTC.

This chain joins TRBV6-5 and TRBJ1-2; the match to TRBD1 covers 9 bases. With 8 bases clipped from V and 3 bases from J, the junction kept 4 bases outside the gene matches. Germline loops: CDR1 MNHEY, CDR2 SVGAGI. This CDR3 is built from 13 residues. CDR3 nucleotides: TGTGCCAGCTCCCGGGACAGGGACTATGGCTACACCTTC. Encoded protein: CASSRDRDYGYTF.

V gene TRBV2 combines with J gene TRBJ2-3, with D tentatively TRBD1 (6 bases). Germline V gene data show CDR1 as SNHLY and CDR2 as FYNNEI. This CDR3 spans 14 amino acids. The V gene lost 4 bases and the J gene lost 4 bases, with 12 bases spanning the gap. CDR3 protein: CASSGQGRADTQYF. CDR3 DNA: TGTGCCAGCAGTGGTCAGGGGCGCGCAGATACGCAGTATTTT.

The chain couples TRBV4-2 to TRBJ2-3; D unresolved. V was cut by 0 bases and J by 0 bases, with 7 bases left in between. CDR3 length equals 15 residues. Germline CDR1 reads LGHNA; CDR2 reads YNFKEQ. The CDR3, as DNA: TGTGCCAGCAGCCAAGAAGGGCCTAGCACAGATACGCAGTATTTT. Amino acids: CASSQEGPSTDTQYF.